This record concerns one T cell receptor (beta chain) sequence. What it recognizes is unknown. With a J-beta primer mix and a sample-barcoded 5' primer, a second PCR ran about 7 to 12 cycles. TCRdb recomputed calls from the 5' RACE reads with MiXCR, one row per CDR3 protein. Among under 1,000,000 distinct CDR3 sequences listed, approximately 35% were seen once. The data belong to a study of blood T cells in healthy people across ages. Notes on the study in general: Any conclusive comparison of naive versus antigen-experienced cells was prevented by using unsorted PBMCs. It was found that TCR beta diversity correlated strongly with the percentage of naive T cells. CMV infection status of these donors was not known.

This clonotype was obtained from a man in his late teens or twenties in good health. Material for sequencing was blood.

This CDR3 reads CASSESGGYNEQFF. In DNA form, the CDR3 reads TGTGCCAGCAGTGAATCGGGGGGCTATAATGAGCAGTTCTTC. This chain uses TRBV25-1 with TRBJ2-1, with D tentatively TRBD2 (7 bases). The germline gives CDR1 MGHDK, CDR2 SYGVNS. There are 14 residues in the CDR3. Trimming took 1 base from V and 7 from J, leaving 11 bases between them.